What follows is one T cell receptor beta chain and its context. These data originate in a study of blood T cell repertoires in COVID-19. Study-wide context: Both acute and convalescent COVID-19 samples were obtained from the United States, Italy and Spain.

V shed 3 bases, J shed 3 bases, and the junction held 6 bases outside the gene matches. This CDR3 has 15 amino acids. In germline, CDR1 is SGHAT, CDR2 FQNNGV. The table came from immunoSEQ multiplex PCR; TCRdb's copy has only in-frame clones and leaves some out. The profile shows roughly 100,000 clones, roughly 87% of them singletons. Sequencing used peripheral blood. This sequence originates from a man between 18 and 35 years old with COVID-19, enrolled during active disease. The chain carries TRBV11-2 and TRBJ2-7; 9 nucleotides align to TRBD2. The CDR3 region is CASSFPSGVLYEQYF. As DNA, the CDR3 is TGTGCCAGCAGCTTTCCTAGCGGGGTCCTCTACGAGCAGTACTTC. Complete variable domain (other parts from reference TRBV11-2 and TRBJ2-7): EAGVAQSPRYKIIEKRQSVAFWCNPISGHATLYWYQQILGQGPKLLIQFQNNGVVDDSQLPKDRFSAERLKGVDSTLKIQPAKLEDSAVYLCASSFPSGVLYEQYFGPGTRLTVT.